These 32 T cell receptor beta chains share one sample of origin, sequenced in a study of shared clonotypes between healthy human individuals. Sequencing was performed with immunoSEQ multiplex PCR; in TCRdb, only in-frame clones are kept and a portion is missing. Here the sample spans roughly 220,000 clones, 60% to 70% being singletons. The sequenced sample consisted of memory CD4+ T cells sorted from blood. Subset described: CD45RA-negative fraction. The receptor set was obtained from a man younger than 45 in good health.

This clone was picked up one time. The chain employs TRBV6-5 and TRBJ1-2; D remains ambiguous. Germline-derived CDR1 and CDR2 are MNHEY and SVGAGI. The V gene lost 4 bases and the J gene lost 6 bases, with 15 bases spanning the gap. The CDR3 spans 14 residues. CDR3 sequence reads: CASSWVGRSDGYTF. CDR3 coding DNA: TGTGCCAGCAGTTGGGTCGGGAGATCGGATGGCTACACCTTC.

V gene TRBV29-1 combines with J gene TRBJ2-1, with TRBD2 matching 10 bases. V dropped 2 bases and J dropped 4; count of bases not matched to a gene: 11. Germline CDR1 reads SQVTM; CDR2 reads ANQGSEA. The CDR3 extends over 17 amino acids. Here the CDR3 DNA reads TGCAGCGTTGAACCTGCTACGCTAGCGGGAGTTTACAATGAGCAGTTCTTC. Its protein product is CSVEPATLAGVYNEQFF.

This sequence joins TRBV28 and TRBJ1-2; D may be TRBD1 (6 bases). Per germline, CDR1 MDHEN and CDR2 SYDVKM. CDR3 length: 17 amino acids. V shed 3 bases and J shed 6 bases, with 23 bases lying between them. The CDR3 DNA is TGTGCCAGCAGTTTCCCCCGCTTGGGGAACAGGGCAAATGGCTACACCTTC. Translating it yields CASSFPRLGNRANGYTF.

The V gene is TRBV5-1, the J gene TRBJ2-1, with TRBD1 matching over 8 bases. The CDR3 totals 17 residues. Germline V gene data show CDR1 as SGHRS and CDR2 as YFSETQ. The trim removed 3 bases at V and 4 bases at J, leaving 12 bases unmatched. This chain's CDR3 is CASSSTLTGAVYNEQFF. Here the CDR3 DNA reads TGCGCCAGCAGCTCCACTCTGACAGGGGCGGTATACAATGAGCAGTTCTTC.

This clone has just one count. The chain couples TRBV18 to TRBJ1-1; tentatively, D is TRBD1 (5 bases). Germline values: CDR1 KGHSH, CDR2 LQKENI. V was shortened by 3 bases and J by 6 bases, with 8 bases between the two germline ends. The CDR3 runs to 12 residues. CDR3 sequence reads: CASSPRDAEAFF. In DNA, the CDR3 is TGTGCCAGCTCACCCAGGGATGCTGAAGCTTTCTTT.

This clone has a handful of counts. This chain joins TRBV7-3 and TRBJ2-1; 12 nucleotides line up with TRBD2. The V gene end was trimmed by 6 bases and the J gene end by 3 bases; junction bases not matched to a gene: 6. This CDR3 contains 16 residues. Germline V gene lookup returns CDR1 SGHTA and CDR2 FQGTGA. CDR3 sequence (DNA): TGTGCCAGCAGGAGGGAACTAGCGGGAGGCTACAATGAGCAGTTCTTC. Translated: CASRRELAGGYNEQFF.

V is TRBV29-1 and J is TRBJ2-7, with no clear D. The CDR3 loop spans 12 amino acids. Germline V gene lookup returns CDR1 SQVTM and CDR2 ANQGSEA. The V gene lost 4 bases and the J gene lost 6 bases, with 13 bases spanning the gap. CDR3 in DNA: TGCAGCGTTGTGATTCCGTCGGCCGAGCAGTACTTC. Translating gives CSVVIPSAEQYF.

V is TRBV11-2 and J is TRBJ1-4; maybe TRBD1 (5 bases). The germline V and J ends were trimmed by 3 bases and 7 bases, with 6 bases remaining between them. This CDR3 is built from 12 residues. Germline assignment: CDR1 SGHAT and CDR2 FQNNGV. The CDR3 DNA is TGTGCCAGCAGCTTTGGGGGTGAAAAACTGTTTTTT. Amino acids: CASSFGGEKLFF. Supplemented by reference TRBV11-2 and TRBJ1-4, the full variable domain reads EAGVAQSPRYKIIEKRQSVAFWCNPISGHATLYWYQQILGQGPKLLIQFQNNGVVDDSQLPKDRFSAERLKGVDSTLKIQPAKLEDSAVYLCASSFGGEKLFFGSGTQLSVL.

The chain couples TRBV2 to TRBJ2-6; a weak D match, TRBD1 (6 bases). Germline V gives CDR1 SNHLY, CDR2 FYNNEI. V was trimmed by 7 bases and J by 4 bases, leaving 14 bases between them. This CDR3 is 15 amino acids long. CDR3 amino acids: CASTFSRGGANVLTF. CDR3 in DNA: TGTGCCAGCACGTTTTCCAGGGGAGGGGCCAACGTCCTGACTTTC.

About this clone: Other DNA sequences in this specimen translate into the identical CDR3. This chain connects TRBV9 to TRBJ2-5, with a tentative D call TRBD1 (6 bases). The germline V and J ends were trimmed by 0 bases and 2 bases, with 8 bases remaining between them. The CDR3 has 14 amino acids. Germline V lookup: CDR1 SGDLS, CDR2 YYNGEE. CDR3 in DNA: TGTGCCAGCAGCGTAGAACAGGGACAAGAGACCCAGTACTTC. Protein product: CASSVEQGQETQYF.

This rearrangement joins TRBV15 to TRBJ1-5; D remains ambiguous. Germline V lookup: CDR1 LNHNV, CDR2 YYDKDF (reference sequence). This CDR3 has 13 residues. The germline V and J ends were trimmed by 0 bases and 7 bases, with 7 bases remaining between them. CDR3 sequence: CATSRDPYQPQHF. CDR3 nucleotides: TGTGCCACCAGCAGAGATCCTTACCAGCCCCAGCATTTT.

As concerns this clone: Other nucleotide sequences from this sample produce the same CDR3. The rearrangement uses TRBV29-1 and TRBJ1-3, with unresolved D. CDR3 length: 14 amino acids. CDR1 is SQVTM, CDR2 ANQGSEA, per germline. Trimming removed 4 bases from V and 2 bases from J, with 12 bases in between. This CDR3 is CSVGLGQAGNTIYF. CDR3 DNA: TGCAGCGTTGGACTTGGGCAGGCTGGAAACACCATATATTTT.

V usage is TRBV29-1 and J usage is TRBJ2-5; D uncertain. V gave up 7 bases and J gave up 1 base, with 16 bases separating them. Germline lookup yields CDR1 SQVTM and CDR2 ANQGSEA. This CDR3 contains 14 residues. The CDR3 loop is CSAVELGTQETQYF. CDR3 sequence (DNA): TGCAGCGCCGTCGAATTAGGAACCCAAGAGACCCAGTACTTC.

The chain links TRBV11-3 to TRBJ2-4, with D perhaps TRBD1 (6 bases). Germline-derived CDR1 and CDR2 are SGHNT and YENEEA. The CDR3 totals 16 residues. The V end was cut by 1 base, the J end by 4 bases, with 14 bases between. The CDR3 nucleotides are TGTGCCAGCAGCTTAGGGCAGGACAGATCGAAAAACATTCAGTACTTC. It is translated as CASSLGQDRSKNIQYF.

This clone has a handful of counts. The rearrangement uses TRBV20-1 and TRBJ2-7; D is uncertain. Germline assignment: CDR1 DFQATT and CDR2 SNEGSKA (reference sequence). The CDR3 is 11 amino acids. Deletions cut 6 bases from V and 6 bases from J, with 12 bases between. The CDR3 is CSAGPLGEQYF. DNA of the CDR3: TGCAGTGCAGGACCGCTCGGCGAGCAGTACTTC.

With regard to this clone: It may be a read error: a sequence one base away is much more abundant. Other DNA sequences from this sample encode an identical CDR3 as well. This chain joins TRBV4-1 and TRBJ2-7, with D possibly called TRBD1 or TRBD2 (5 bases each). This CDR3 spans 16 amino acids. V was clipped by 0 bases and J by 1 base, with 13 bases between them. Germline-derived CDR1 and CDR2 are MGHRA and YSYEKL. The DNA for the CDR3 is TGCGCCAGCAGCCAAGATCAGGGTAGCGCTTCCTACGAGCAGTACTTC. It specifies CASSQDQGSASYEQYF.

This clone was observed a single time. V and J are TRBV5-4 and TRBJ1-2, with 7 bases identical to TRBD1. V gave up 5 bases and J gave up 4 bases; unmatched junction bases: 8. There are 14 residues in the CDR3. The V gene's germline CDR1 is SGHNT and CDR2 YYREEE (reference sequence). The CDR3 spells CASREHDRAYGYTF. The CDR3 DNA reads TGTGCCAGCAGGGAGCACGACAGGGCCTATGGCTACACCTTC.

The chain carries TRBV2 and TRBJ1-3; D ambiguous. This CDR3 has 17 amino acids. Germline CDR1 and CDR2: SNHLY and FYNNEI. Trimming removed 3 bases from V and 0 bases from J, with 15 bases in between. CDR3 loop: CASSDAAGGSSGNTIYF. DNA for the CDR3: TGTGCCAGCAGTGATGCCGCCGGCGGGTCCTCTGGAAACACCATATATTTT.

The chain combines TRBV11-2 with TRBJ2-2; D may be TRBD1 (6 bases). The CDR3 extends over 16 amino acids. The V end was cut by 4 bases, the J end by 0 bases, with 12 bases between. In germline, CDR1 is SGHAT, CDR2 FQNNGV. CDR3 nucleotides: TGTGCCAGCAGCTACCAGACAGGAACGAACACCGGGGAGCTGTTTTTT. Protein product: CASSYQTGTNTGELFF.

This chain joins TRBV11-3 and TRBJ2-1; 7 bases match TRBD2. Germline V gives CDR1 SGHNT, CDR2 YENEEA. The trim removed 1 base at V and 0 bases at J, leaving 3 bases unmatched. This CDR3 is 16 amino acids long. As DNA, the CDR3 is TGTGCCAGCAGCTTAGGGGGCGGGAGCTCCTACAATGAGCAGTTCTTC. Residues: CASSLGGGSSYNEQFF.

Of note for this clone: This may stem from a read error, because a much larger clone lies one nucleotide away. The same CDR3 can be traced to other DNA sequences in this sample. The gene calls are TRBV2 and TRBJ2-6; 7 nucleotides agree with TRBD1. V lost 5 bases, J lost 2 bases, and 3 bases stayed unmatched. The CDR3 runs to 15 residues. CDR1 and CDR2 (germline): SNHLY, FYNNEI. The DNA of the CDR3 is TGTGCCAGCAGTCTCGACAGGGCTGGGGCCAACGTCCTGACTTTC. It codes for CASSLDRAGANVLTF. The complete variable domain, with remaining parts taken from reference TRBV2 and TRBJ2-6, reads EPEVTQTPSHQVTQMGQEVILRCVPISNHLYFYWYRQILGQKVEFLVSFYNNEISEKSEIFDDQFSVERPDGSNFTLKIRSTKLEDSAMYFCASSLDRAGANVLTFGAGSRLTVL.

J is TRBJ2-3 and V is TRBV6-5, with D possibly being TRBD1 (6 bases). Germline V CDR1 and CDR2: MNHEY, SVGAGI. This CDR3 is 14 amino acids long. The germline V and J ends were trimmed by 3 bases and 5 bases, with 12 bases remaining between them. The CDR3 nucleotides read TGTGCCAGCAGTTATGGACAGATACAAGATACGCAGTATTTT. Translating gives CASSYGQIQDTQYF.

This clone came up a few times. The rearrangement uses TRBV6-5 and TRBJ1-2; D might be TRBD1 (5 bases). The length of the CDR3 is 11 residues. Trimming shortened V by 6 bases and J by 8 bases, and 10 bases separated the two germline ends. CDR1 is MNHEY and CDR2 is SVGAGI in the germline V gene. The CDR3 coding sequence is TGTGCCAGCAGCCAGGGTTCCGGCTACACCTTC. This translates into CASSQGSGYTF.

This chain uses TRBV11-1 with TRBJ1-1; possibly TRBD1 for D (6 bases). V was pared by 6 bases and J by 2 bases, with 16 bases between. CDR1 and CDR2 (germline): SGHAT, FQDESV (reference sequence). The CDR3 consists of 15 residues. CDR3 loop: CASRDRTAPNTEAFF. For the CDR3, the DNA is TGTGCCAGCAGGGACCGGACAGCTCCCAACACTGAAGCTTTCTTT.

V and J are TRBV10-1 and TRBJ2-2; TRBD1 matches at 11 bases. Germline CDR1 reads WNHNN; CDR2 reads SYGVQD (reference sequence). The CDR3 has 16 amino acids. With V trimmed by 4 bases and J by 4 bases, 5 bases remained unmatched. CDR3 in DNA: TGCGCCAGCAGTGTCGGCGGGACAGGGGGCACCGGGGAGCTGTTTTTT. It specifies CASSVGGTGGTGELFF.

This clone was found once. The chain carries TRBV6-6 and TRBJ1-4; no reliable D call. The CDR3 is made up of 15 amino acids. Germline CDR1 and CDR2: MNHNY and SVGAGI (reference sequence). The V gene lost 6 bases and the J gene lost 2 bases, with 13 bases spanning the gap. In DNA, the CDR3 is TGTGCCAGCAGCCCCGGTGAGGGTACTAATGAAAAACTGTTTTTT. Amino acids: CASSPGEGTNEKLFF.

The CDR3 nucleotides are TGCGCCAGCAGCTTAGGGGGCTACGAGCAGTACTTC. It translates to CASSLGGYEQYF. The V and J genes are TRBV5-1 and TRBJ2-7; possible D gene TRBD1, 6 bases. The CDR3 length is 12 residues. Germline CDR1 SGHRS, CDR2 YFSETQ. The V gene lost 2 bases and the J gene lost 3 bases, with 6 bases spanning the gap.

The chain joins TRBV5-4 to TRBJ1-2; 7 bases are shared with TRBD1. CDR1 is SGHNT, CDR2 YYREEE, per germline (reference sequence). The CDR3 runs 15 residues. V lost 4 bases, J lost 0 bases, and 6 bases stayed unmatched. The CDR3 bases are TGTGCCAGCAGCCTAACCGGGACAGCTAACTATGGCTACACCTTC. As protein: CASSLTGTANYGYTF.

This clone was seen a few times. The CDR3 DNA reads as TGTGCCAGCATTAGGGATAGCAATCAGCCCCAGCATTTT. It encodes CASIRDSNQPQHF. V and J are TRBV6-1 and TRBJ1-5; D is ambiguous. Trimming shortened V by 7 bases and J by 0 bases, and 7 bases separated the two germline ends. The CDR3 length is 13 residues. The germline gives CDR1 MNHNS, CDR2 SASEGT.

The chain employs TRBV5-4 and TRBJ1-1; 7 bases line up with TRBD1. V lost 6 bases to trimming and J lost 1 base; unmatched junction nucleotides: 6. The CDR3 extends over 14 amino acids. Germline V gene sequence: CDR1 SGHNT, CDR2 YYREEE (reference sequence). The CDR3 loop reads CASTRQGRNTEAFF. Written as DNA, the CDR3 is TGTGCCAGCACCCGACAGGGAAGGAACACTGAAGCTTTCTTT.

The V call is TRBV5-6, the J call TRBJ2-1, with D uncertain. V lost 1 base to trimming and J lost 8 bases, with 10 bases between them. Looked up from germline, CDR1 is SGHDT and CDR2 is YYEEEE. The CDR3 runs 13 residues. CDR3 nucleotide sequence: TGTGCCAGCAGCTTGCTTAGCTCTCATGAGCAGTTCTTC. It is translated as CASSLLSSHEQFF.

V and J are TRBV6-1 and TRBJ1-5, with TRBD1 identical over 11 bases. This CDR3 is 15 amino acids long. The germline gives CDR1 MNHNS, CDR2 SASEGT. After removal of 7 bases from V and 4 bases from J, the junction contained 6 bases not matched to a gene. The DNA for the CDR3 is TGTGCCAGCACCTGGACAGGGGGCGGAAATCAGCCCCAGCATTTT. It is translated as CASTWTGGGNQPQHF.